This T cell receptor beta chain stems from a study of read filtering for tumor transcriptome and immune sequencing. Turning to the study itself: Transcriptome libraries were built from DNase-treated RNA.

Whole-study results and caveats: In IR-seq, single-read clonotypes were approximately 79% of clonotypes but around 3.5% of reads.

Ten or more counts support this clonotype. Its antigen is as yet unknown. Germline V lookup: CDR1 DFQATT, CDR2 SNEGSKA (reference sequence). V gave up 2 bases and J gave up 1 base; unmatched junction bases: 7. This CDR3 contains 16 residues. The library was built from about 0.4 ug RNA with molecular barcoded adaptors for alpha/delta and beta/gamma chains. In TCRdb, the reads were re-called with MiXCR into one record per CDR3 protein. The sample carries about 39,000 distinct CDR3 sequences, 14% recorded once. The chain carries TRBV20-1 and TRBJ2-3; 9 nucleotides agree with TRBD2. This sequence was found in a donor at least 40 years old with multiple myeloma. Material for sequencing was a population of CD138-negative cells sorted from bone marrow. The CDR3 nucleotides read TGCAGTGCTAGAAGGCGGTCTAGCGGGGGCACAGATACGCAGTATTTT. Its protein product is CSARRRSSGGTDTQYF.